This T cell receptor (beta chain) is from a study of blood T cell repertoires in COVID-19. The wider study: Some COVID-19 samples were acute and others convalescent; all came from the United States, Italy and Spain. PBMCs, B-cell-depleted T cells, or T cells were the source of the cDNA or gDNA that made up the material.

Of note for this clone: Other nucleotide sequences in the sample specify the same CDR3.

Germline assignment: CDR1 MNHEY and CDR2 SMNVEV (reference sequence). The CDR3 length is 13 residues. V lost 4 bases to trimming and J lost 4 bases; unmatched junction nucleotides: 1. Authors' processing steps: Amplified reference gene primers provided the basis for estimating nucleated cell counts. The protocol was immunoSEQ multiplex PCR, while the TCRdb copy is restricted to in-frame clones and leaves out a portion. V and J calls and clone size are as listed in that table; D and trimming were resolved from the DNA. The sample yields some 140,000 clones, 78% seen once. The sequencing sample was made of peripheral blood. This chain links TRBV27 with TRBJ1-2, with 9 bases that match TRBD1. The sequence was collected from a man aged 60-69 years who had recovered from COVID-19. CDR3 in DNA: TGTGCCAGCAGTTCGACAGGGGGCTATGGCTACACCTTC. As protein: CASSSTGGYGYTF.